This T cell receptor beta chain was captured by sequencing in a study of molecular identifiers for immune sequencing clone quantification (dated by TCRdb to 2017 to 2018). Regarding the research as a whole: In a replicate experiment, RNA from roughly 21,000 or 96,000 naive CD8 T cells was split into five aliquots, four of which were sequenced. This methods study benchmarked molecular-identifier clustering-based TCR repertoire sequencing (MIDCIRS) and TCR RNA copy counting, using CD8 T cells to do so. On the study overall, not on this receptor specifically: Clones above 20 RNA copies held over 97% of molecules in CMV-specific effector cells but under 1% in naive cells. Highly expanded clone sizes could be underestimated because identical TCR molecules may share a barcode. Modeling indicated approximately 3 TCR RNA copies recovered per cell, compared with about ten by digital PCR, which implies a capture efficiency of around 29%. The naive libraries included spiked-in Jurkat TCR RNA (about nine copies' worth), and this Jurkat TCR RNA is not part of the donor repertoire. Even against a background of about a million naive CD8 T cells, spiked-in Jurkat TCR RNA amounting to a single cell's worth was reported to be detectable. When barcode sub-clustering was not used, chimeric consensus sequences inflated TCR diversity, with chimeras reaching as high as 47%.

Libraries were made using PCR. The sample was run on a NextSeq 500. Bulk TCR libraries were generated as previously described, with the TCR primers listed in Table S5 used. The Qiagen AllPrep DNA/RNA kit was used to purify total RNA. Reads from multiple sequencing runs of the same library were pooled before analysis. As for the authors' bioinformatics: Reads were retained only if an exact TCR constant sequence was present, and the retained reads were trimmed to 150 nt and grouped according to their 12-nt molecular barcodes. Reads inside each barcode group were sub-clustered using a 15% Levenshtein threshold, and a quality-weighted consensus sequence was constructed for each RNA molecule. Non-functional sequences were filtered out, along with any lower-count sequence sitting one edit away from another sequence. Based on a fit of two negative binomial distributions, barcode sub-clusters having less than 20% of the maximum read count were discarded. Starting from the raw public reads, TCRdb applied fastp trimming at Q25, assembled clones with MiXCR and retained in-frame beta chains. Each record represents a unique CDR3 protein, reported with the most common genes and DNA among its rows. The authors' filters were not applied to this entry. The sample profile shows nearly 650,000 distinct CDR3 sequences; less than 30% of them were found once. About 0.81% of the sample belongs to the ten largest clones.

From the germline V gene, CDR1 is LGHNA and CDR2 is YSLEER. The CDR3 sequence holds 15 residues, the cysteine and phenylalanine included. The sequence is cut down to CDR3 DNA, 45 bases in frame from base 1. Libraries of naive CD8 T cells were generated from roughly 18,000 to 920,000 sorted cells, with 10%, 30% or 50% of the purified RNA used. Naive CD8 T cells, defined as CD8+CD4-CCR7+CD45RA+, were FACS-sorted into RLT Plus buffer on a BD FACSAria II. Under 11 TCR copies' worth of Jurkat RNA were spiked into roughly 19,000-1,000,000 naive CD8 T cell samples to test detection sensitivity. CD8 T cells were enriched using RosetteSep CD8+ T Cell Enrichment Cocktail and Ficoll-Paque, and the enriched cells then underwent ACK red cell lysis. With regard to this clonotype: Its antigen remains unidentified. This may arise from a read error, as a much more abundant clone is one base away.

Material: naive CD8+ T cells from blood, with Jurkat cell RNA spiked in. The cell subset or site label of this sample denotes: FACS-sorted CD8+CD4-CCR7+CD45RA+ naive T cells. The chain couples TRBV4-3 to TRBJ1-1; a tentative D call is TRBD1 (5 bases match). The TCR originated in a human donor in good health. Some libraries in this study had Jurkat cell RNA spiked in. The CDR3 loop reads CASSQDRRGNTEASF. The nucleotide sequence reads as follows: TGCGCCAGCAGCCAAGATAGAAGGGGAAACACTGAAGCTTCCTTT.